These T cell receptor beta chains were read from a single sample in a study of T-cell memory formation after mild COVID-19. TCRdb re-derived calls from the 5' RACE reads in MiXCR, one entry per CDR3 protein. The data contain 180,000 or so distinct CDR3 sequences, roughly 12% of them singletons. Sequenced input: PBMCs or a T cell subset sorted from them (not recorded which). The origin of the receptors is a young man who had mild COVID-19 (a few samples of this study predate the infection). Cell type and time point are not known. Each CDR3 is given with its conserved first and last residue. D genes are given only for firm matches. The listing skips clone size in some rows; elsewhere it reads once, few, many or a size class.

d_call j_call clone_size cdr3_length v_call cdr3_nt cdr3_aa
TRBD2 TRBJ2-1 few 14 TRBV20-1 TGCAGCATGACTAGCGGGGTGTTCTACAATGAGCAGTTCTTC CSMTSGVFYNEQFF
. TRBJ1-3 few 12 TRBV4-2 TGTGCCAGCAGCCATAGTCGAAACACCATATATTTT CASSHSRNTIYF
. TRBJ1-2 few 13 TRBV29-1 TGCAGCGTTGCACTGACAGCCGGCTATGGCTACACCTTC CSVALTAGYGYTF
. TRBJ1-1 few 16 TRBV7-3 TGTGCCAGCAGCTTACCTAGCTGGGAGGGCGGCACTGAAGCTTTCTTT CASSLPSWEGGTEAFF
. TRBJ2-3 few 11 TRBV12-3/TRBV12-4 TGTGCCAGCGTCGTGGGAGATACGCAGTATTTT CASVVGDTQYF
TRBD1 TRBJ1-4 few 16 TRBV5-1 TGCGCCAGCAGCTTGACGAGGGGGCGGACTAATGAAAAACTGTTTTTT CASSLTRGRTNEKLFF
TRBD1 TRBJ1-5 . 16 TRBV7-9 TGTGCCAGCAGCTCCCGGGACAGGGGAGACAATCAGCCCCAGCATTTT CASSSRDRGDNQPQHF
. TRBJ2-5 . 11 TRBV2 TGTGCCACTAAGCGCCAAGAGACCCAGTACTTC CATKRQETQYF
TRBD1 TRBJ1-2 few 13 TRBV10-2 TGCGCCAGCAGGACAGGGGATGGCTATGGCTACACCTTC CASRTGDGYGYTF
. TRBJ1-2 few 13 TRBV5-1 TGCGCCAGCAGCTTGGACCCGGTCTATGGCTACACCTTC CASSLDPVYGYTF
. TRBJ2-1 few 13 TRBV27 TGTGCCAGCAGGGCCACTAGGTACAATGAGCAGTTCTTC CASRATRYNEQFF
. TRBJ1-1 . 13 TRBV18 TGTGCCAGCTCACCGAGACATGGCACTGAAGCTTTCTTT CASSPRHGTEAFF